This passage covers 23 T cell receptor beta chains from one sample sequenced in a study of CD8 T cells in Susac syndrome. Reverse transcription of roughly 0.5 to 1 ug RNA was performed with random hexamers. TCRdb independently ran MiXCR on the immunoSEQ multiplex PCR reads; one entry per CDR3 protein. The table has approximately 150,000 distinct CDR3 sequences, roughly 94% seen once. The specimen sequenced was CD4+ T cells from PBMCs. The origin of the receptors is a human donor with multiple sclerosis.

The chain employs TRBV5-6 and TRBJ2-1; TRBD1 is a possible D gene (5 bases). CDR1 is SGHDT and CDR2 is YYEEEE in the germline V gene. V lost 5 bases and J 1 base, leaving 16 bases between the germline ends. The CDR3 covers 16 residues. Here the CDR3 DNA reads TGTGCCAGCAGTCCTCAGGGTGAGTTGTCCTACAATGAGCAGTTCTTC. It is translated as CASSPQGELSYNEQFF.

V usage is TRBV29-1 and J usage is TRBJ1-1; the D gene is possibly TRBD1 (5 bases). Germline CDR1 SQVTM, CDR2 ANQGSEA. CDR3 length: 12 residues. The V gene lost 6 bases and the J gene lost 1 base, with 9 bases spanning the gap. The CDR3 nucleotides are TGCAGCGTCCAAGGGGCGAACACTGAAGCTTTCTTT. As protein: CSVQGANTEAFF.

The chain carries TRBV12-3 or TRBV12-4 and TRBJ2-5, with D hard to call. The CDR3 contains 12 residues. The V end was cut by 5 bases, the J end by 1 base, with 5 bases between. CDR3 bases: TGTGCCAGCAGTAGGATCCAAGAGACCCAGTACTTC. Translated: CASSRIQETQYF.

The CDR3 reads CATSAGGRGSNQPQHF. The CDR3 DNA sequence: TGTGCCACCAGCGCGGGGGGGAGGGGGAGCAATCAGCCCCAGCATTTT. This chain links TRBV15 with TRBJ1-5, with D possibly being TRBD1 (6 bases). V was shortened by 5 bases and J by 1 base, with 15 bases between the two germline ends. Germline CDR1 and CDR2: LNHNV and YYDKDF (reference sequence). The CDR3 is made up of 16 amino acids.

This rearrangement joins TRBV20-1 to TRBJ2-7; the match to TRBD1 covers 8 bases. Per the germline V gene, CDR1 is DFQATT and CDR2 is SNEGSKA (reference sequence). The CDR3 length is 13 residues. J lost 5 bases, V lost 4 bases, and 7 bases had no gene match. The CDR3 DNA reads as TGCAGTGCTACCCGGACAGGGTTTGACGAGCAGTACTTC. The encoded protein is CSATRTGFDEQYF.

The rearrangement joins TRBV10-3 to TRBJ1-5; no firm D call. This CDR3 has 13 residues. The V and J ends lost 0 bases and 1 base respectively, with 1 base between them. CDR1 is ENHRY, CDR2 SYGVKD, per germline. For the CDR3, the DNA is TGTGCCATCAGTGAGTCCAGCAATCAGCCCCAGCATTTT. It specifies CAISESSNQPQHF.

In DNA form, the CDR3 reads TGTGCCAGCAGCCAGGGTCGGGTGAACACTGAAGCTTTCTTT. It translates to CASSQGRVNTEAFF. J is TRBJ1-1 and V is TRBV7-4, with D possibly TRBD1 on 5 matching bases. In germline, CDR1 is SGHVT, CDR2 SQSDAQ. The CDR3 loop spans 14 amino acids. V lost 5 bases to trimming and J lost 0 bases, with 10 bases between them.

This clonotype came up a few times. The rearrangement links TRBV29-1 to TRBJ2-3; D unclear. The germline V and J ends were trimmed by 5 bases and 6 bases, with 9 bases remaining between them. There are 11 residues in the CDR3. The germline V gene encodes CDR1 SQVTM and CDR2 ANQGSEA. The CDR3 loop is CSVRVTDTQYF. The CDR3 DNA sequence: TGCAGCGTTCGCGTAACGGATACGCAGTATTTT.

The V call is TRBV28, the J call TRBJ2-2; D tentatively reads TRBD1 or TRBD2 (6 bases each). The CDR3 is made up of 16 amino acids. Trimming left V 5 bases short and J 4 bases short, with 17 bases between. The germline CDR1 and CDR2 sequences are MDHEN and SYDVKM. CDR3 region: CASSPASEGGTGELFF. DNA of the CDR3: TGTGCCAGCAGTCCCGCCTCAGAGGGGGGCACCGGGGAGCTGTTTTTT.

This chain uses TRBV28 with TRBJ1-4; D uncertain. Trimming shortened V by 2 bases and J by 10 bases, and 8 bases separated the two germline ends. The germline CDR1 and CDR2 sequences are MDHEN and SYDVKM. There are 12 residues in the CDR3. The CDR3 protein is CASSLRQGKLFF. CDR3 nucleotides: TGTGCCAGCAGTTTACGCCAAGGAAAACTGTTTTTT.

The chain recombines TRBV4-1 with TRBJ2-1, with 7 bases fitting TRBD1. The CDR3 length is 17 residues. The germline V gene encodes CDR1 MGHRA and CDR2 YSYEKL. J was trimmed by 7 bases and V by 1 base; bases with no gene match: 13. CDR3 loop: CASSQAALVRGKNEQFF. CDR3 in DNA: TGCGCCAGCAGCCAAGCCGCCCTGGTCAGGGGGAAAAATGAGCAGTTCTTC.

This clonotype occurred a few times. V usage is TRBV7-2 and J usage is TRBJ1-1; D is possibly TRBD1 (5 bases). The CDR3 extends over 13 amino acids. V shed 3 bases and J shed 5 bases, with 10 bases lying between them. Germline V gene data show CDR1 as SGHTA and CDR2 as FQGNSA. CDR3 coding DNA: TGTGCCAGCAGCTTTCGGGGGGGAACTGAAGCTTTCTTT. Protein: CASSFRGGTEAFF.

This chain joins TRBV18 and TRBJ1-1; perhaps TRBD1 as D (6 bases). CDR1 is KGHSH and CDR2 is LQKENI in the germline V gene. Trimming removed 5 bases from V and 8 bases from J, with 9 bases in between. CDR3 length equals 11 residues. DNA for the CDR3: TGTGCCAGCTCATCCGGACAGGAAGCTTTCTTT. Translated, it gives CASSSGQEAFF. The whole variable domain, remainder taken from reference TRBV18 and TRBJ1-1, is NAGVMQNPRHLVRRRGQEARLRCSPMKGHSHVYWYRQLPEEGLKFMVYLQKENIIDESGMPKERFSAEFPKEGPSILRIQQVVRGDSAAYFCASSSGQEAFFGQGTRLTVV.

This chain links TRBV24-1 with TRBJ1-1; 9 bases are a match to TRBD1. In germline, CDR1 is KGHDR, CDR2 SFDVKD. This CDR3 is 13 amino acids long. Trimming cost V 9 bases and J 4 bases; bases outside gene matches: 5. CDR3 DNA: TGTGCCACCCAGGGACAGGGCGGCACTGAAGCTTTCTTT. Protein sequence: CATQGQGGTEAFF.

This clonotype appeared a few times. This chain connects TRBV18 to TRBJ2-5, with D unclear. Trimming left V 6 bases short and J 5 bases short, with 10 bases between. Germline CDR1 reads KGHSH; CDR2 reads LQKENI. The CDR3 has 12 residues. The CDR3 sequence: CASSPRLETQYF. The CDR3 nucleotides are TGTGCCAGCTCCCCCAGGCTGGAGACCCAGTACTTC.

The chain has TRBV6-5 and TRBJ2-7; D uncertain. Trimming stripped 0 bases from V and 1 base from J, with 7 bases between. The CDR3 extends over 14 amino acids. CDR1 is MNHEY and CDR2 is SVGAGI in the germline V gene. The CDR3 coding sequence is TGTGCCAGCAGTTACTCATCGGGTTCCTACGAGCAGTACTTC. As protein: CASSYSSGSYEQYF.

The chain couples TRBV10-2 to TRBJ2-2; D gene uncertain. The V gene lost 0 bases and the J gene lost 7 bases, with 3 bases spanning the gap. Germline V gives CDR1 WSHSY, CDR2 SAAADI. The CDR3 is 12 residues long. CDR3 residues: CASSESIGELFF. CDR3 bases: TGCGCCAGCAGTGAGTCTATCGGGGAGCTGTTTTTT.

The count of this clonotype is one. The chain combines TRBV15 with TRBJ2-5, with D tentatively TRBD2 (5 bases). Germline V gene sequence: CDR1 LNHNV, CDR2 YYDKDF (reference sequence). V lost 8 bases to trimming and J lost 4 bases, with 20 bases between them. The CDR3 has 15 residues. Written as DNA, the CDR3 is TGTGCCACCCGGACTGGCAGCTCCCAAGTAGAGACCCAGTACTTC. This sequence encodes CATRTGSSQVETQYF.

This sequence joins TRBV10-3 and TRBJ2-1; 7 nucleotides match TRBD2. V shed 10 bases, J shed 0 bases, and the junction held 9 bases outside the gene matches. Germline CDR1 reads ENHRY; CDR2 reads SYGVKD. The CDR3 spans 15 residues. The CDR3 region has the DNA TGTGCCACCACTTTCCGGGAGGCCTCCTACAATGAGCAGTTCTTC. Translated, it gives CATTFREASYNEQFF.

J is TRBJ2-3 and V is TRBV4-1; 7 bases map to TRBD2. CDR1 MGHRA and CDR2 YSYEKL come from the germline V gene. V lost 0 bases to trimming and J lost 3 bases; unmatched junction nucleotides: 12. This CDR3 has 18 residues. The chain's CDR3 is CASSQDYQRDSKTDTQYF. CDR3 in DNA: TGCGCCAGCAGCCAAGATTACCAGCGGGACTCAAAGACAGATACGCAGTATTTT.

This chain links TRBV6-1 with TRBJ2-1, with TRBD2 matching 8 bases. CDR3 length: 15 amino acids. The ends lost 6 bases at V and 0 bases at J; junction bases unmatched: 4. Germline V gene data show CDR1 as MNHNS and CDR2 as SASEGT. The CDR3 region is CASRAGTSSYNEQFF. The CDR3 DNA reads TGTGCCAGCAGGGCCGGGACTAGCTCCTACAATGAGCAGTTCTTC.

This clonotype was detected only once. The chain links TRBV4-1 to TRBJ2-2; 13 bases fit TRBD2. Per the germline V gene, CDR1 is MGHRA and CDR2 is YSYEKL. Germline trimming cut 3 bases from V and 7 bases from J; bases unmatched to any gene: 5. The CDR3 extends over 16 amino acids. CDR3 sequence: CASSHWTSGRIGELFF. In DNA form, the CDR3 reads TGCGCCAGCAGCCATTGGACTAGCGGGAGAATCGGGGAGCTGTTTTTT.

This clonotype has more than one count but fewer than ten. This chain joins TRBV29-1 and TRBJ2-2; 7 bases match TRBD2. The CDR3 spans 13 residues. Germline values: CDR1 SQVTM, CDR2 ANQGSEA. J lost 3 bases, V lost 8 bases, and 6 bases had no gene match. CDR3 amino acids: CSPRGGHTGELFF. DNA of the CDR3: TGCAGCCCTCGGGGAGGGCACACCGGGGAGCTGTTTTTT.